Presented here are 21 T cell receptor beta chains from one specimen sequenced in a study of shared clonotypes between healthy human individuals. Clones were read by immunoSEQ multiplex PCR, and TCRdb kept only the in-frame ones, dropping some. This sample carries about 2.4 million clones, 93% of them seen once, and the ten largest clones take roughly 0.36%. Source material: naive CD4+ T cells from PBMCs. The sample's subset: CD45RA+ positively selected. The receptors stem from a young man in good health. Some clones in this sample may be carry-over from other donors' samples.

The chain is built from TRBV13 and TRBJ2-2, with D possibly matching TRBD1 (7 bases). CDR1 is PRHDT and CDR2 is FYEKMQ in the germline V gene (reference sequence). Trimming shortened V by 8 bases and J by 4 bases, and 11 bases separated the two germline ends. The CDR3 is 13 residues long. CDR3 coding DNA: TGTGCCAGCGGGGGGACAGCCACCGGGGAGCTGTTTTTT. Translation gives CASGGTATGELFF.

The chain links TRBV28 to TRBJ2-5, with D possibly being TRBD1 (6 bases). Trimming cost V 3 bases and J 5 bases, with 16 bases left between them. Germline values: CDR1 MDHEN, CDR2 SYDVKM. The CDR3 sequence is 15 residues long. CDR3 bases: TGTGCCAGCAGTTTGATGCCAGGGGCGGCGGAGACCCAGTACTTC. This translates into CASSLMPGAAETQYF.

CDR3 in amino acids: CASRGGDRGFYGYTF. CDR3 bases: TGTGCCAGCAGGGGGGGCGACAGGGGGTTCTATGGCTACACCTTC. The V call is TRBV6-5, the J call TRBJ1-2, with 9 bases identical to TRBD1. The ends lost 6 bases at V and 4 bases at J; junction bases unmatched: 9. Germline V gives CDR1 MNHEY, CDR2 SVGAGI. The CDR3 sequence is 15 residues long.

This clone is a singleton in its sample. The identical CDR3 is also encoded by other nucleotide sequences in the sample. The chain recombines TRBV5-4 with TRBJ2-7, with a weak D call TRBD2 (5 bases). The CDR3 is 15 residues long. In germline, CDR1 is SGHNT, CDR2 YYREEE (reference sequence). The germline V and J ends were trimmed by 0 bases and 0 bases, with 10 bases remaining between them. The CDR3 is CASSLVAGGSYEQYF. As DNA, the CDR3 is TGTGCCAGCAGCTTGGTAGCAGGAGGCTCCTACGAGCAGTACTTC.

In its sample, this clone was seen once. The J gene is TRBJ2-2, the V gene TRBV11-1; 14 bases are shared with TRBD2. In germline, CDR1 is SGHAT, CDR2 FQDESV (reference sequence). This CDR3 spans 18 amino acids. V dropped 5 bases and J dropped 4; count of bases not matched to a gene: 9. CDR3 DNA sequence: TGTGCCAGCAGCCCCCGGACTAGCGGGAGGTGGGGCACCGGGGAGCTGTTTTTT. It is translated as CASSPRTSGRWGTGELFF.

The CDR3 is CASSIETSAIYEQYF. CDR3 sequence (DNA): TGTGCCAGCAGCATCGAGACTAGCGCGATCTACGAGCAGTACTTC. The chain links TRBV7-2 to TRBJ2-7; TRBD2 matches 8 bases. V dropped 5 bases and J dropped 3; count of bases not matched to a gene: 9. The CDR3 totals 15 residues. The germline V gene encodes CDR1 SGHTA and CDR2 FQGNSA. Using reference TRBV7-2 and TRBJ2-7 for the parts outside the CDR3, the full variable domain is GAGVSQSPSNKVTEKGKDVELRCDPISGHTALYWYRQSLGQGLEFLIYFQGNSAPDKSGLPSDRFSAERTGGSVSTLTIQRTQQEDSAVYLCASSIETSAIYEQYFGPGTRLTVT.

This clone was observed a single time. V usage is TRBV9 and J usage is TRBJ2-1; 8 bases align to TRBD2. The CDR3 length is 17 residues. The V gene end was trimmed by 2 bases and the J gene end by 0 bases; junction bases not matched to a gene: 7. Germline V gene lookup returns CDR1 SGDLS and CDR2 YYNGEE. The DNA of the CDR3 is TGTGCCAGCAGCGTTCTAGCGGGCGTACTCTCCTACAATGAGCAGTTCTTC. Protein: CASSVLAGVLSYNEQFF.

This clone was detected a few times. The chain recombines TRBV2 with TRBJ2-7; D unclear. Germline V CDR1 and CDR2: SNHLY, FYNNEI. V was trimmed by 11 bases and J by 12 bases, leaving 23 bases between them. The CDR3 sequence is 12 residues long. This CDR3 reads CAWRQASPTWYF. Written as DNA, the CDR3 is TGTGCCTGGCGGCAGGCCTCCCCCACATGGTACTTC.

The chain joins TRBV28 to TRBJ1-1; D unclear. The germline V gene encodes CDR1 MDHEN and CDR2 SYDVKM. The CDR3 extends over 15 amino acids. Trimming left V 3 bases short and J 1 base short, with 12 bases between. DNA for the CDR3: TGTGCCAGCAGTTTTCGGGCTCGGCCGAACACTGAAGCTTTCTTT. Translation: CASSFRARPNTEAFF.

The rearrangement joins TRBV4-2 to TRBJ2-5; D is possibly TRBD1 (7 bases). Trimming pared 2 bases from V and 4 bases from J, leaving 17 bases between. This CDR3 comprises 16 residues. Germline V lookup: CDR1 LGHNA, CDR2 YNFKEQ. CDR3 in amino acids: CASSQTTGRLRETQYF. The CDR3 coding sequence is TGTGCCAGCAGCCAAACGACAGGGAGGTTGCGAGAGACCCAGTACTTC.

This clone was seen just once. Other DNA sequences in the sample encode the same CDR3. The DNA for the CDR3 is TGTGCCAGCAGCGTAGTCGGGGGGAGCTCCTACAATGAGCAGTTCTTC. Translated, it gives CASSVVGGSSYNEQFF. This rearrangement joins TRBV9 to TRBJ2-1; 7 nucleotides match TRBD2. Losses at the gene ends were 0 bases for V and 0 bases for J; bases not matched to a gene: 3. The germline V gene encodes CDR1 SGDLS and CDR2 YYNGEE. This CDR3 spans 16 amino acids.

The CDR3 loop is CASGGVEHTIYF. In DNA form, the CDR3 reads TGTGCCAGCGGGGGGGTAGAACACACCATATATTTT. The V and J genes are TRBV7-9 and TRBJ1-3, with D possibly being TRBD1 (5 bases). Germline CDR1 and CDR2: SEHNR and FQNEAQ (reference sequence). Trimming left V 8 bases short and J 8 bases short, with 13 bases between. The CDR3 has 12 amino acids.

The chain uses TRBV4-2 and TRBJ1-1; D gene ambiguous. Germline-derived CDR1 and CDR2 are LGHNA and YNFKEQ. The CDR3 spans 14 residues. V was trimmed by 4 bases and J by 3 bases, leaving 12 bases between them. CDR3 sequence: CASSPVGRDTEAFF. CDR3 bases: TGTGCCAGCAGCCCAGTTGGCCGGGACACTGAAGCTTTCTTT.

V usage is TRBV7-8 and J usage is TRBJ1-6; D not certain. The V end was cut by 2 bases, the J end by 4 bases, with 12 bases between. Germline V gene data show CDR1 as SGHVS and CDR2 as FQNEAQ. CDR3 size: 16 residues. CDR3 amino acids: CASSLIARQYNSPLHF. The CDR3 region has the DNA TGTGCCAGCAGCTTAATCGCACGCCAGTATAATTCACCCCTCCACTTT.

This chain's CDR3 is CASTTRGAADTQYF. CDR3 coding DNA: TGTGCCAGCACCACCCGGGGGGCTGCAGATACGCAGTATTTT. The chain employs TRBV6-5 and TRBJ2-3; possibly TRBD2 for D (7 bases). V gave up 7 bases and J gave up 4 bases, with 15 bases separating them. This CDR3 spans 14 amino acids. CDR1 is MNHEY and CDR2 is SVGAGI in the germline V gene.

The rearrangement joins TRBV7-2 to TRBJ1-2; D gene unclear. The CDR3 extends over 14 amino acids. Trimming cost V 2 bases and J 0 bases, with 7 bases left between them. Germline CDR1 and CDR2: SGHTA and FQGNSA. The CDR3 DNA follows: TGTGCCAGCAGCTTACCAGGAGCTAACTATGGCTACACCTTC. Translation gives CASSLPGANYGYTF. The full variable domain, rest sourced from reference TRBV7-2 and TRBJ1-2, is GAGVSQSPSNKVTEKGKDVELRCDPISGHTALYWYRQSLGQGLEFLIYFQGNSAPDKSGLPSDRFSAERTGGSVSTLTIQRTQQEDSAVYLCASSLPGANYGYTFGSGTRLTVV.

This clone has more than one count but fewer than ten. This sample also contains other DNA sequences that code for the same CDR3. The chain links TRBV6-5 to TRBJ1-5, with D hard to call. The germline V and J ends were trimmed by 0 bases and 6 bases, with 6 bases remaining between them. Germline lookup yields CDR1 MNHEY and CDR2 SVGAGI. The CDR3 runs to 13 residues. The CDR3 loop reads CASSYSRSQPQHF. Written as DNA, the CDR3 is TGTGCCAGCAGTTACTCGAGGAGTCAGCCCCAGCATTTT.

V gene TRBV9 combines with J gene TRBJ2-1; D may be TRBD2 (5 bases). The CDR3 has 15 amino acids. CDR1 and CDR2 from the germline V gene are SGDLS and YYNGEE. V lost 4 bases to trimming and J lost 3 bases, with 14 bases between them. The CDR3 loop is CASSLTGEYYNEQFF. CDR3 in DNA: TGTGCCAGCAGCCTAACCGGGGAGTACTACAATGAGCAGTTCTTC.

This chain joins TRBV5-1 and TRBJ2-2; D unresolved. Germline V gene lookup returns CDR1 SGHRS and CDR2 YFSETQ. The CDR3 length is 13 residues. V was shortened by 4 bases and J by 3 bases, with 7 bases between the two germline ends. The CDR3 sequence: CASSASDTGELFF. The DNA of the CDR3 is TGCGCCAGCAGCGCGTCAGACACCGGGGAGCTGTTTTTT.

The rearrangement uses TRBV30 and TRBJ2-5; D is tentatively TRBD1 or TRBD2 (5 bases each). The last part of the DNA fits TRBJ2-7 better; the J call may be wrong. The germline V gene has CDR1 GTSNPN and CDR2 SVGIG (reference sequence). The CDR3 length is 12 residues. For the CDR3, the DNA is TGTGCCTGGTCCCCCAGGGAGTACGAGCAGTACTTC. This codes for CAWSPREYEQYF.

The chain has TRBV9 and TRBJ1-1; D not resolved. The CDR3 has 13 amino acids. Trimming took off 0 bases at V and 2 bases at J, with 5 bases between the two ends. Germline CDR1 SGDLS, CDR2 YYNGEE. CDR3 sequence reads: CASSVAHNTEAFF. CDR3 nucleotides: TGTGCCAGCAGCGTAGCCCATAACACTGAAGCTTTCTTT.